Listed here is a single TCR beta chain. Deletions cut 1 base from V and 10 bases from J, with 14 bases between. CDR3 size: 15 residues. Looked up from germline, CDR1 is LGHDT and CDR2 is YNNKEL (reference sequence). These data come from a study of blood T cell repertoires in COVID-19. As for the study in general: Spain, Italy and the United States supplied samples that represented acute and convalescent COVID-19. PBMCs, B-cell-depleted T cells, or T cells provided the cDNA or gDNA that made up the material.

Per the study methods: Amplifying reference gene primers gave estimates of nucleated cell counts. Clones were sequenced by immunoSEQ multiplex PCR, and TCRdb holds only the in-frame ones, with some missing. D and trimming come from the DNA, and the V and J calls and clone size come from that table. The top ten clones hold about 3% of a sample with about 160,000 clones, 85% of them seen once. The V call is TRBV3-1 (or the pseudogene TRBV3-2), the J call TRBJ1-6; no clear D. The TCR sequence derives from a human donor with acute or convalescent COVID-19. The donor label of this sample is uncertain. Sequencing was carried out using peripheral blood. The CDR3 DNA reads TGTGCCAGCAGCCAAGGGGGAACAGCGGGATCACCCCTCCACTTT. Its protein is CASSQGGTAGSPLHF.